Sequencing of this T cell receptor (beta chain) was carried out in a study of cytomegalovirus exposure and HLA in healthy donors. This CDR3 region has 13 residues. Germline V gene data show CDR1 as MDHEN and CDR2 as SYDVKM. This PCR relied on a set of 60 Vbeta primers and 13 Jbeta primers. The method was immunoSEQ multiplex PCR; TCRdb's version includes in-frame clones alone and lacks a portion of them. Here the sample spans under 100,000 clones, just under 70% being singletons. Points from the study as a whole: Analyses of presence and absence presupposed an approximately uniform sequencing depth across donors.

The table lists this clone with a few counts. The antigen remains undetermined. A read error may account for a junction end that differs from germline. The chain couples TRBV28 to TRBJ1-2; 7 bases align to TRBD1. The specimen was PBMCs. This sequence originates from a woman aged 50 to 60 in good health and CMV-seropositive. CDR3: CASSLLGQRLTYF. CDR3 DNA sequence: TGTGCCAGCAGTTTATTGGGACAGAGGCTAACCTATTTC.